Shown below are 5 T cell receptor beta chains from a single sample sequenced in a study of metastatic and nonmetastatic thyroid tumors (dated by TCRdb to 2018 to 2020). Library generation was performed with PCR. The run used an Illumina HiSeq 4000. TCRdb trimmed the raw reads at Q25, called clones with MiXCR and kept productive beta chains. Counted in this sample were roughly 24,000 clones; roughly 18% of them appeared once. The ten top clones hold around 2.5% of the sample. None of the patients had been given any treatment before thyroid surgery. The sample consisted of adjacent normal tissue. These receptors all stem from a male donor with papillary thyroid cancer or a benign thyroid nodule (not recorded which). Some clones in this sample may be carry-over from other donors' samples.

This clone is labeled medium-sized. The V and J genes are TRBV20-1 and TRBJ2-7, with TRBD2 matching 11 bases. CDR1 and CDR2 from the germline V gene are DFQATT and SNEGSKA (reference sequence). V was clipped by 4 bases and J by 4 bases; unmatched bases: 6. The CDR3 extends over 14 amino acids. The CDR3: CSATTRLAGYEQYF. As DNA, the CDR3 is TGCAGTGCTACTACTCGACTAGCGGGGTACGAGCAGTACTTC.

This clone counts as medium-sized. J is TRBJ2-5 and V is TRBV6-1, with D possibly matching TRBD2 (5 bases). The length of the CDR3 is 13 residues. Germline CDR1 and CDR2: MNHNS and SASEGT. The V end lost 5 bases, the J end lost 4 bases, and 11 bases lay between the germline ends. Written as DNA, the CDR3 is TGTGCCAGCAGTACGAGCGGATCAGAGACCCAGTACTTC. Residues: CASSTSGSETQYF.

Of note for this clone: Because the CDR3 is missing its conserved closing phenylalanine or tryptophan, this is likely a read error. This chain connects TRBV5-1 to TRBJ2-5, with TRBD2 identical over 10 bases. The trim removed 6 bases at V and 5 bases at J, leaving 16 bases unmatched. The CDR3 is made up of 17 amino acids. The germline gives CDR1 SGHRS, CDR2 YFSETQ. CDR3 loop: CASTTESGLAHLETQYS. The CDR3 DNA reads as TGCGCCAGCACCACCGAGTCGGGACTAGCGCATCTGGAGACCCAGTACTCC.

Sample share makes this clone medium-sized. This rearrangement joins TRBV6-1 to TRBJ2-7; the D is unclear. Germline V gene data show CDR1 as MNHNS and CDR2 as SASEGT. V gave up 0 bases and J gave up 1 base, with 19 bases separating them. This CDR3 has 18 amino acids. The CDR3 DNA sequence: TGTGCCAGCAGTGAAGCGCCGAGGATACCAATATTATCCTACGAGCAGTACTTC. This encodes CASSEAPRIPILSYEQYF.

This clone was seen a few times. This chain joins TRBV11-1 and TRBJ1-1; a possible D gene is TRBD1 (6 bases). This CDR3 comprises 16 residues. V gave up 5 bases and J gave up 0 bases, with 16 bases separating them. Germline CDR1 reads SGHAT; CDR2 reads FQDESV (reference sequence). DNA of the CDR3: TGTGCCAGCAGCAATTCGACAGGTCCCGTGAACACTGAAGCTTTCTTT. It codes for CASSNSTGPVNTEAFF.